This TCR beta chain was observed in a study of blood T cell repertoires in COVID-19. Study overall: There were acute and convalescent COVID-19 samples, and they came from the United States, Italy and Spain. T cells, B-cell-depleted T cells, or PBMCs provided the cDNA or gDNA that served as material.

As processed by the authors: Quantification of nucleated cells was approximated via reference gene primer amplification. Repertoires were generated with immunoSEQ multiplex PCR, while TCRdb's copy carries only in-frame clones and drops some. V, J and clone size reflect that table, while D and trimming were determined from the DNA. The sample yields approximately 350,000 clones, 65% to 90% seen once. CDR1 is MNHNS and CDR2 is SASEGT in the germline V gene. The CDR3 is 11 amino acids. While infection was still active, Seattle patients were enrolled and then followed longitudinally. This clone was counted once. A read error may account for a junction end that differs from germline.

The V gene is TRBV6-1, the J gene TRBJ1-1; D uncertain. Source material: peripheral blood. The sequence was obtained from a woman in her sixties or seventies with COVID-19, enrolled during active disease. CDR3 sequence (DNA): TGTGCCAGCAGCGAAGGTACCGGAGCTTTCTTT. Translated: CASSEGTGAFF.